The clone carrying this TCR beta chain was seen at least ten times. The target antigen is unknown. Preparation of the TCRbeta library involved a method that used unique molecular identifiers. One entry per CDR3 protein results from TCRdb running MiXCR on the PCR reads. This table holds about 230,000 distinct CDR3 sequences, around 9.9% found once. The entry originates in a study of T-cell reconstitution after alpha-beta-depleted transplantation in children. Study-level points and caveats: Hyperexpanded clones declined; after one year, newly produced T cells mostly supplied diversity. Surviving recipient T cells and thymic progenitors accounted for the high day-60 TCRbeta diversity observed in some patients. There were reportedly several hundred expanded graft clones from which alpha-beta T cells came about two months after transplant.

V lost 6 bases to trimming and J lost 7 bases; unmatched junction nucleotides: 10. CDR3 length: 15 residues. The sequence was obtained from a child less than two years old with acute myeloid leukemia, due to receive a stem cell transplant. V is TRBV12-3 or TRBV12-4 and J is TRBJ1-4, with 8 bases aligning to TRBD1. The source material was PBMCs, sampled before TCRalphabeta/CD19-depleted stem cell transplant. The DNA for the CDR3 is TGTGCCAGCAGCCCCGGCCAGGGGGCGCGTGAAAAACTGTTTTTT. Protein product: CASSPGQGAREKLFF.